This T cell receptor beta chain was recorded in a study of T cells in localized non-small cell lung cancer. Study-wide points: Among the top 100 tumor clones, a median around 60 appeared in adjacent lung. Tumor showed lower T cell clonality than uninvolved adjacent lung, where it was highest. Patients showing higher blood T cell density tended to see longer overall survival.

In germline, CDR1 is KGHSH, CDR2 LQKENI. The CDR3 covers 14 residues. Trimming pared 5 bases from V and 6 bases from J, leaving 16 bases between. This clone came up a few times. Antigen unknown. Only in-frame clones appear in the TCRdb table, and some are missing; sequencing was by immunoSEQ multiplex PCR. The sample records 64,000 or so clones, under 90% being singletons. Source: peripheral blood, taken before any cancer treatment. The chain couples TRBV18 to TRBJ1-2, with D perhaps matching TRBD1 (5 bases). This clonotype originated in a woman aged 35-70 years with stage I lung adenocarcinoma. The CDR3 coding sequence is TGTGCCAGCTCATTGGACAACCGAAGGGATGGCTACACCTTC. Residues: CASSLDNRRDGYTF.